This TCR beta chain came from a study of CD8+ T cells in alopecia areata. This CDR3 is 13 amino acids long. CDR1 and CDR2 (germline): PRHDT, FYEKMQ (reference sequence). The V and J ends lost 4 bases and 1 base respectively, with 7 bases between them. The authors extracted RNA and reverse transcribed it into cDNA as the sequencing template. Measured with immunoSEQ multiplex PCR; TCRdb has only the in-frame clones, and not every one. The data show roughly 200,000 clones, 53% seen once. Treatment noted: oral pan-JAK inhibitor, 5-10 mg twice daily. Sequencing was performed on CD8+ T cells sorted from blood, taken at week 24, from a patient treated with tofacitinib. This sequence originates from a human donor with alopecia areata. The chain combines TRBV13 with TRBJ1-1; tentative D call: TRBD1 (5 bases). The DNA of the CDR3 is TGTGCCAGCAGCTCGGGGGAGAACACTGAAGCTTTCTTT. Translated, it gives CASSSGENTEAFF.